These T cell receptor beta chains were read from a single sample in a study of OX40 agonist ivuxolimab in advanced cancers. TCRdb's table, derived via immunoSEQ multiplex PCR, lists solely in-frame clones and lacks some. Of roughly 14,000 clones detected, over 75% appear once; the ten largest clones hold 14%. The sample consisted of CD4+ or CD8+ T cells sorted from blood, taken in a trial of the OX40 agonist ivuxolimab. The receptors come from an adult with an advanced solid tumor such as melanoma, head and neck, liver or kidney cancer. Both conserved end residues are part of each CDR3. Each record gives: J gene, V gene, CDR3 protein.

TRBJ2-1,TRBV5-1,CASSLKTGGIEQFF
TRBJ2-5,TRBV5-6,CASSLGGIAETQYF
TRBJ2-5,TRBV21-1,CASSPTERGGGETQYF
TRBJ2-1,TRBV6-6,CASKPLAGDYNEQFF
TRBJ1-1,TRBV4-1,CASTSTGGIEAFF
TRBJ2-7,TRBV27,CASRWTGAYEQYF
TRBJ1-2,TRBV7-2,CASSLGPDNYGYTF
TRBJ2-5,TRBV10-1,CASSEKGQGRETQYF
TRBJ2-1,TRBV7-9,CASSLGHNEQFF
TRBJ2-1,TRBV18,CASSGTVDEQFF
TRBJ2-1,TRBV5-4,CASSLGQGAKEQFF
TRBJ2-7,TRBV2,CASSEAGTSGRTHSYEQYF
TRBJ1-5,TRBV27,CASGSDRLGNQPQHF
TRBJ2-1,TRBV6-1,CASGARGGNEQFF
TRBJ2-7,TRBV27,CASSPDSSYEQYF
TRBJ2-5,TRBV9,CASSAWTGETQYF
TRBJ2-1,TRBV11-1,CASSTTGFSYNEQFF
TRBJ2-2,TRBV28,CASSLSGLVAGELFF
TRBJ1-5,TRBV2,CASSGYRGTDIYSNQPQHF
TRBJ2-1,TRBV12-1,CASSFTGNEQFF
TRBJ2-2,TRBV6-4,CASRDRGHGTGELFF
TRBJ2-5,TRBV2,CASSETPLKGQGRETQYF
TRBJ2-2,TRBV7-9,CASSRTGQENTGELFF